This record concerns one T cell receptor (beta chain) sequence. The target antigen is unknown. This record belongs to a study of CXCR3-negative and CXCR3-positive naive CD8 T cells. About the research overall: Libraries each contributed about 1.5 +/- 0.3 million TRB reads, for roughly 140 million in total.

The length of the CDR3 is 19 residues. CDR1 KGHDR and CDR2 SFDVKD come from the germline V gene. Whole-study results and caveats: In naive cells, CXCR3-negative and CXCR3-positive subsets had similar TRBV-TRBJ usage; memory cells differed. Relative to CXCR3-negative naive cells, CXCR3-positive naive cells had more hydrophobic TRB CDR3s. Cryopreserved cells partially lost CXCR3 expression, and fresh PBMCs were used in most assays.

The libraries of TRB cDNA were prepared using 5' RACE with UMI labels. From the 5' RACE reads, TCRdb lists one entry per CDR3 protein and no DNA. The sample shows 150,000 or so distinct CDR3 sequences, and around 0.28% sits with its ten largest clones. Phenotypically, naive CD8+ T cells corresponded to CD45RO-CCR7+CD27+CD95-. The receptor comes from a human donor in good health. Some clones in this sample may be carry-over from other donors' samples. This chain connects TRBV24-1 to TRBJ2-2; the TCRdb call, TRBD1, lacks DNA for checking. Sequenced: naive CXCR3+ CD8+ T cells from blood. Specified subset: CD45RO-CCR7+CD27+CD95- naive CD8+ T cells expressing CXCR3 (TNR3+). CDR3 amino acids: CATSDSPRTARYSTGELFF.